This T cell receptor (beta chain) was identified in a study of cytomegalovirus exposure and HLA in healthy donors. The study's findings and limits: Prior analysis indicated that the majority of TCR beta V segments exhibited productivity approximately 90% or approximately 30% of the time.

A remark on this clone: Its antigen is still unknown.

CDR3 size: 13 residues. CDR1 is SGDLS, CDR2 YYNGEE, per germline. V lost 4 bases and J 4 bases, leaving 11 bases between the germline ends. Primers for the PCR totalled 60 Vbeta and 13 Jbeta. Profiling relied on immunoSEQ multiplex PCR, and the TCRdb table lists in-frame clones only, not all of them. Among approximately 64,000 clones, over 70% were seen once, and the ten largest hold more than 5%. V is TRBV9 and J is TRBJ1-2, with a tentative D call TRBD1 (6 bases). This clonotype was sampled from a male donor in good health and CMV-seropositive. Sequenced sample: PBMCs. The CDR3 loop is CASSPGQVYGYTF. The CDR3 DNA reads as TGTGCCAGCAGCCCGGGACAAGTCTATGGCTACACCTTC.